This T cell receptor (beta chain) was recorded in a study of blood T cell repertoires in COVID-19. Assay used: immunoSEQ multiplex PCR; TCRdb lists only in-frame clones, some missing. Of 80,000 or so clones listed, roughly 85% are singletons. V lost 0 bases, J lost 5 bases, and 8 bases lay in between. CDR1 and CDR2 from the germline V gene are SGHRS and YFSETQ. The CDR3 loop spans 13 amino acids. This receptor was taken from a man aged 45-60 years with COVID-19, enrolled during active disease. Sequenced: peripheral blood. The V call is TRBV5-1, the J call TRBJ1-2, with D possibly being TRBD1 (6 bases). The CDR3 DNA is TGCGCCAGCAGCTTGGAAGGGGGTTATGGCTACACCTTC. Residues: CASSLEGGYGYTF.